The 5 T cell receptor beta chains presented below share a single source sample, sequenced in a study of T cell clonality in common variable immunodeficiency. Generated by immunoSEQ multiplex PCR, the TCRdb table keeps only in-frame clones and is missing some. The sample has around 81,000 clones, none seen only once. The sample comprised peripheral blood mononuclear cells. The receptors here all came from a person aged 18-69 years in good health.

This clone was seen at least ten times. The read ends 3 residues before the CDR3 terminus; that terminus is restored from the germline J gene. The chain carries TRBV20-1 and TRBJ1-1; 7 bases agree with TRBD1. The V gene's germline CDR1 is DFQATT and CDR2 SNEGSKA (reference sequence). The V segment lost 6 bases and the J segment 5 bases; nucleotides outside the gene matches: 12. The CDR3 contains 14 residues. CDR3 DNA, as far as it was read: TGCAGTGCAGACCCAGGGGGGCAAGGTACTGAA. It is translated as CSADPGGQGTE. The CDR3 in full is CSADPGGQGTEAFF.

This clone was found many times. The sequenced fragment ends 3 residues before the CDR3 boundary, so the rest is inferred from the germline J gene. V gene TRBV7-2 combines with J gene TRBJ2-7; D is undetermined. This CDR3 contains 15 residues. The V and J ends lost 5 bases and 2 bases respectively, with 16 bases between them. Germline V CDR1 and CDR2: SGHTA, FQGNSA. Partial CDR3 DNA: TGTGCCAGCAGCCCGTCTTTGGATAGCCCCTACGAG. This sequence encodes CASSPSLDSPYE. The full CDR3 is CASSPSLDSPYEQYF.

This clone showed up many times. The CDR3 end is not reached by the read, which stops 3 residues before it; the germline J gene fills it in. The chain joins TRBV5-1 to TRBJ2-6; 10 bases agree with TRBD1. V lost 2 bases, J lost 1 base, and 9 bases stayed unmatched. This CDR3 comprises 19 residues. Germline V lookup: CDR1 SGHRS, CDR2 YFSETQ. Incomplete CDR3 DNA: TGCGCCAGCAGCTTCGGGACAGGGGTGGAAGGGTCTGGGGCCAACGTC. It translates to CASSFGTGVEGSGANV. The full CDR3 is CASSFGTGVEGSGANVLTF.

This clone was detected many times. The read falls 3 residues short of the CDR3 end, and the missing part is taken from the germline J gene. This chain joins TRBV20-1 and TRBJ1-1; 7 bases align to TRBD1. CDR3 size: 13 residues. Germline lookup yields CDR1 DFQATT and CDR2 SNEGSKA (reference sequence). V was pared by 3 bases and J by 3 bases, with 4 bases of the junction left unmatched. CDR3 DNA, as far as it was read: TGCAGTGCTAGGCAGGGGGTCGACACTGAA. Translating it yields CSARQGVDTE. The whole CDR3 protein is CSARQGVDTEAFF.

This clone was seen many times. Incomplete CDR3 DNA: TGTGCCAGTAGTACCGGGACAGGCGCCTCGAACACCGGGGAG. This gives the protein CASSTGTGASNTGE. The whole CDR3 sequence reads CASSTGTGASNTGELFF. The J gene is TRBJ2-2, the V gene TRBV19; 8 bases are shared with TRBD1. The read comes to an end 3 residues before the CDR3 does, leaving the germline J gene to fill in the end. With V trimmed by 4 bases and J by 0 bases, 7 bases remained unmatched. This CDR3 spans 17 amino acids. CDR1 and CDR2 from the germline V gene are LNHDA and SQIVND (reference sequence).